These T cell receptor beta chains were read from a single sample in a study of OX40 agonist ivuxolimab in advanced cancers. Repertoires were generated with immunoSEQ multiplex PCR, while TCRdb's copy carries only in-frame clones and drops some. The sample carries about 69,000 clones, around 89% recorded once. Sequencing was performed on CD4+ or CD8+ T cells sorted from blood, taken in a trial of the OX40 agonist ivuxolimab. All receptors come from an adult with an advanced solid tumor such as melanoma, head and neck, liver or kidney cancer. The conserved cysteine and the conserved F or W are not part of the CDR3 here. Fields, in order: V gene, CDR3 protein.

TRBV11-2 | ASSLGGRVETQY
TRBV6-5 | ASSDTGDNQPQH
TRBV5-1 | ASSSTLAGEGEQF
TRBV7-3 | ASSLTPRGRNEQF
TRBV18 | ASSPPSGRSGNTIY
TRBV2 | ASRRTGFALRSGANVLT
TRBV5-1 | ASSLTGESNQPQH
TRBV6-5 | ASSRDRVKNEQY
TRBV13 | ASSRGRAAYEQY
TRBV20-1 | SARARDWQF
TRBV7-2 | ASSPGLAGVETQY